A single sample is the source of the 13 T cell receptor beta chains below, sequenced in a study of Graves' ophthalmopathy and Graves' hyperthyroidism. Scientists amplified the TCR beta CDR3 regions from RNA transcripts. In the first round, RT-PCR was carried out with HTBI primers, and a multiplex PCR formed the second round. TCRdb processed the multiplex PCR reads anew with MiXCR; each CDR3 protein has one entry. The repertoire consists of roughly 160,000 distinct CDR3 sequences, with about 40% occurring once and the leading ten covering 5.8%. The sequenced sample consisted of peripheral blood. These receptor sequences come from a woman in her forties with Graves' ophthalmopathy.

This clonotype was detected once. This rearrangement joins TRBV28 to TRBJ2-5; the D is unclear. Trimming shortened V by 1 base and J by 5 bases, and 8 bases separated the two germline ends. The CDR3 sequence is 13 residues long. Germline CDR1 MDHEN, CDR2 SYDVKM. As DNA, the CDR3 is TGTGCCAGCAGTTTATCGGCGTCGGAGACCCAGTACTTC. Its translation: CASSLSASETQYF.

This clonotype was seen many times. This chain links TRBV2 with TRBJ1-2; the match to TRBD1 covers 7 bases. The V gene end was trimmed by 4 bases and the J gene end by 4 bases; junction bases not matched to a gene: 3. The CDR3 has 13 amino acids. CDR1 SNHLY and CDR2 FYNNEI come from the germline V gene. The CDR3 DNA reads TGTGCCAGCAGTGCAGACAGGGCCTATGGCTACACCTTC. It specifies CASSADRAYGYTF.

This clonotype was counted at least ten times. The chain joins TRBV28 to TRBJ2-2; 7 bases match TRBD2. The CDR3 consists of 16 residues. Germline CDR1 is MDHEN and CDR2 is SYDVKM. J lost 3 bases, V lost 0 bases, and 4 bases had no gene match. The DNA of the CDR3 is TGTGCCAGCAGTTTATGGGGAGGGGTTTACACCGGGGAGCTGTTTTTT. This translates into CASSLWGGVYTGELFF. Looking up the rest from reference TRBV28 and TRBJ2-2 gives the full variable domain: DVKVTQSSRYLVKRTGEKVFLECVQDMDHENMFWYRQDPGLGLRLIYFSYDVKMKEKGDIPEGYSVSREKKERFSLILESASTNQTSMYLCASSLWGGVYTGELFFGEGSRLTVL.

The chain couples TRBV6-1 to TRBJ2-2, with D unclear. V lost 5 bases and J lost 7, with 5 bases in between. Germline lookup yields CDR1 MNHNS and CDR2 SASEGT. The CDR3 is 11 residues long. The CDR3 region is CASSRVGELFF. CDR3 coding DNA: TGTGCCAGCAGTCGTGTCGGGGAGCTGTTTTTT.

In this sample, this clonotype turned up many times. CDR3: CSVRNDEQYF. The CDR3 DNA reads TGCAGCGTCCGCAACGACGAGCAGTACTTC. This chain links TRBV29-1 with TRBJ2-7; D gene unclear. CDR1 SQVTM and CDR2 ANQGSEA come from the germline V gene. V lost 6 bases, J lost 5 bases, and 8 bases lay in between. This CDR3 is built from 10 residues.

The chain joins TRBV30 to TRBJ1-1; D remains unclear. The V gene's germline CDR1 is GTSNPN and CDR2 SVGIG (reference sequence). Trimming took off 1 base at V and 0 bases at J, with 9 bases between the two ends. The CDR3 contains 14 residues. DNA for the CDR3: TGTGCCTGGAGTGCTAACAGCCTGAACACTGAAGCTTTCTTT. Translated, it gives CAWSANSLNTEAFF.

The chain carries TRBV12-3 or TRBV12-4 and TRBJ1-5; TRBD1 agrees at 9 bases. Losses at the gene ends were 5 bases for V and 5 bases for J; bases not matched to a gene: 4. The CDR3 spans 14 residues. The CDR3 sequence: CASSAWTGDQPQHF. In DNA, the CDR3 is TGTGCCAGCAGTGCTTGGACAGGGGATCAGCCCCAGCATTTT.

The chain uses TRBV12-3 or TRBV12-4 and TRBJ1-2; possibly TRBD1 for D (5 bases). The CDR3 totals 17 residues. V was shortened by 3 bases and J by 5 bases, with 22 bases between the two germline ends. This chain's CDR3 is CASSFWVGDPSPYGYTF. The DNA for the CDR3 is TGTGCCAGCAGTTTTTGGGTAGGGGACCCCTCCCCTTATGGCTACACCTTC.

This clonotype was seen many times. V is TRBV7-9 and J is TRBJ1-1; no reliable D call. Germline V CDR1 and CDR2: SEHNR, FQNEAQ (reference sequence). CDR3 length: 12 amino acids. V was pared by 0 bases and J by 9 bases, with 8 bases between. CDR3 amino acids: CASSLASQKAFF. The CDR3 DNA reads as TGTGCCAGCAGCTTAGCCAGCCAGAAAGCTTTCTTT.

This clonotype was seen ten or more times. This rearrangement joins TRBV29-1 to TRBJ2-2, with a possible D match to TRBD1 (6 bases). The CDR3 runs to 14 residues. Per the germline V gene, CDR1 is SQVTM and CDR2 is ANQGSEA. V shed 2 bases and J shed 2 bases, with 9 bases lying between them. The CDR3 region is CSVELQGNTGELFF. CDR3 DNA: TGCAGCGTTGAACTACAGGGTAACACCGGGGAGCTGTTTTTT.

The rearrangement links TRBV10-3 to TRBJ1-2; D ambiguous. Germline assignment: CDR1 ENHRY and CDR2 SYGVKD. The CDR3 consists of 13 residues. V was pared by 9 bases and J by 2 bases, with 13 bases between. The CDR3 is CAMARQVNYGYTF. CDR3 sequence (DNA): TGTGCCATGGCCCGTCAGGTGAACTATGGCTACACCTTC.

In its sample, this clonotype was seen many times. This sequence joins TRBV5-5 and TRBJ1-5; no reliable D call. Germline CDR1 and CDR2: SGHKS and YYEKEE (reference sequence). Trimming removed 0 bases from V and 0 bases from J, with 4 bases in between. The CDR3 contains 14 residues. The CDR3 nucleotides read TGTGCCAGCAGCTTGGCGGATAGCAATCAGCCCCAGCATTTT. Translated: CASSLADSNQPQHF.

The chain carries TRBV12-5 and TRBJ1-2, with D perhaps matching TRBD1 (5 bases). The CDR3 is 11 residues long. Germline CDR1 reads LGHNT; CDR2 reads FRNRAP. V gave up 8 bases and J gave up 9 bases, with 13 bases separating them. The CDR3 nucleotides read TGTGCTAGTCCTGCGGGGGATCGCTACACCTTC. This gives the protein CASPAGDRYTF.